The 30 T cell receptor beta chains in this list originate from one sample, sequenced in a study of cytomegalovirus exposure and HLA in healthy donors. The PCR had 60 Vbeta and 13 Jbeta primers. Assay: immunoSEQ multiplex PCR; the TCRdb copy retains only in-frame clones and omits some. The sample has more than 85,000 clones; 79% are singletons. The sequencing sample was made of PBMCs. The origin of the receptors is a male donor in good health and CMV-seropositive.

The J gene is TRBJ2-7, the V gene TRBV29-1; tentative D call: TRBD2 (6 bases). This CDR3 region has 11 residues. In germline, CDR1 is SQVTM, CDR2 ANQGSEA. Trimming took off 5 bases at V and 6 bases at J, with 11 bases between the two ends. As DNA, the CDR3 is TGCAGCGTTAGTGGGGGAGGCGAGCAGTACTTC. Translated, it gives CSVSGGGEQYF.

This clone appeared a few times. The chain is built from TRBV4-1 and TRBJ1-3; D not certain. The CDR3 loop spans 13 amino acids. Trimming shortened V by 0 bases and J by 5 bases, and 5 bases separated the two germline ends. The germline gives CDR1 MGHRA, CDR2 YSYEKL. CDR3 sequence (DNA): TGCGCCAGCAGCCAAGATATTAGAAACACCATATATTTT. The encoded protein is CASSQDIRNTIYF.

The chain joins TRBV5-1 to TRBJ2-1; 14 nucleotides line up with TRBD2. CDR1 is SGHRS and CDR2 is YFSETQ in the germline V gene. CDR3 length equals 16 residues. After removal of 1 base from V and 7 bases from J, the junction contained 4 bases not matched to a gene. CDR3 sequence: CASSLWGTSGGNEQFF. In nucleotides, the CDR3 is TGCGCCAGCAGCTTGTGGGGGACTAGCGGGGGAAATGAGCAGTTCTTC.

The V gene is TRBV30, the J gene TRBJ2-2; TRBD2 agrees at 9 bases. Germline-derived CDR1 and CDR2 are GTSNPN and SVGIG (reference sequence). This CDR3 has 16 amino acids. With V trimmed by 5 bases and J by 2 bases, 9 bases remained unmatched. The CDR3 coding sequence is TGTGCCTGGTTTGGGCAGCGGGGGGCCAACACCGGGGAGCTGTTTTTT. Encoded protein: CAWFGQRGANTGELFF.

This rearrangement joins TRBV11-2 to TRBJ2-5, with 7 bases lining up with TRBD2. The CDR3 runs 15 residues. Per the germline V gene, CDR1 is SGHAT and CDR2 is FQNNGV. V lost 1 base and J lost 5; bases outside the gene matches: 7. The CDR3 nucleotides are TGTGCCAGCAGCTTAGGACTAGCCCTGAGGGAGACCCAGTACTTC. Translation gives CASSLGLALRETQYF.

The DNA for the CDR3 is TGTGCCAGCAGCACCAGACAGGGGGCGTATGGCTACACCTTC. It encodes CASSTRQGAYGYTF. The V and J genes are TRBV7-2 and TRBJ1-2; 10 positions match TRBD1. V lost 5 bases, J lost 5 bases, and 5 bases stayed unmatched. CDR1 and CDR2 (germline): SGHTA, FQGNSA. The CDR3 runs to 14 residues.

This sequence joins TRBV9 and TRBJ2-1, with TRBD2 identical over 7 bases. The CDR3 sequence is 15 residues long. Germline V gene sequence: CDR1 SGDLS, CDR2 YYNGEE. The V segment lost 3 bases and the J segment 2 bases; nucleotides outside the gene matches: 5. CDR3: CASSGSGAAYNEQFF. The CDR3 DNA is TGTGCCAGCAGCGGAAGCGGGGCCGCCTACAATGAGCAGTTCTTC.

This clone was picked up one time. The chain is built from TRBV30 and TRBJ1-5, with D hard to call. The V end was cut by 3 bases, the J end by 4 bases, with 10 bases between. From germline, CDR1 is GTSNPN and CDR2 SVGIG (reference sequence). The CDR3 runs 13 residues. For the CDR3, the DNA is TGTGCCTGGAGCGAGGGTTGGAATCAGCCCCAGCATTTT. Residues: CAWSEGWNQPQHF. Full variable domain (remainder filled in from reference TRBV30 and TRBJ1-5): SQTIHQWPATLVQPVGSPLSLECTVEGTSNPNLYWYRQAAGRGLQLLFYSVGIGQISSEVPQNLSASRPQDRQFILSSKKLLLSDSGFYLCAWSEGWNQPQHFGDGTRLSIL.

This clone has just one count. CDR3 loop: CASSPEAGLNTEAFF. The DNA for the CDR3 is TGCGCCAGCAGCCCCGAAGCGGGTCTGAACACTGAAGCTTTCTTT. The chain has TRBV5-1 and TRBJ1-1; D is unresolved. The germline gives CDR1 SGHRS, CDR2 YFSETQ. Trimming cost V 4 bases and J 0 bases, with 13 bases left between them. This CDR3 contains 15 residues.

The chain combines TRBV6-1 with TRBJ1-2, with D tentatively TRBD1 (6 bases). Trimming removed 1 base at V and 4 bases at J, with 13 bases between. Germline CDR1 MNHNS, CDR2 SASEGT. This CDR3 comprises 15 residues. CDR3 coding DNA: TGTGCCAGCAGTGAAGAAGGGGGATTGGGCTATGGCTACACCTTC. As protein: CASSEEGGLGYGYTF.

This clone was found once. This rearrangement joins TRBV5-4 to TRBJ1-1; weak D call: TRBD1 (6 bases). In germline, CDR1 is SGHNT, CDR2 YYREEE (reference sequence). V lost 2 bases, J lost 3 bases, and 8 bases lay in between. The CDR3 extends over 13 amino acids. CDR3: CASSFNRDTEAFF. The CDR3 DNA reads TGTGCCAGCAGCTTTAACAGGGACACTGAAGCTTTCTTT.

The CDR3 reads CSARLVGVAFF. The DNA for the CDR3 is TGCAGTGCTAGATTGGTGGGAGTTGCTTTCTTT. This chain uses TRBV20-1 with TRBJ1-1; D remains ambiguous. The CDR3 loop spans 11 amino acids. Trimming removed 2 bases from V and 11 bases from J, with 12 bases in between. Germline V gene lookup returns CDR1 DFQATT and CDR2 SNEGSKA (reference sequence).

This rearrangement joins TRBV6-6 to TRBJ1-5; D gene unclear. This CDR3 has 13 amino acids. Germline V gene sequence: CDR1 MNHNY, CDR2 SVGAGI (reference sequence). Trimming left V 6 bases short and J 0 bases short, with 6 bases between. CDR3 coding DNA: TGTGCCAGCAGGAGAGATAGCAATCAGCCCCAGCATTTT. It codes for CASRRDSNQPQHF.

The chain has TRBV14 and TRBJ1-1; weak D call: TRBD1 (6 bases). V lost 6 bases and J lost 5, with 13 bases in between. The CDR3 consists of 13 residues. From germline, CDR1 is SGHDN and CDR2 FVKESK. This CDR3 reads CASSGAGATEAFF. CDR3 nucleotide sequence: TGTGCCAGCAGTGGGGCGGGGGCAACTGAAGCTTTCTTT.

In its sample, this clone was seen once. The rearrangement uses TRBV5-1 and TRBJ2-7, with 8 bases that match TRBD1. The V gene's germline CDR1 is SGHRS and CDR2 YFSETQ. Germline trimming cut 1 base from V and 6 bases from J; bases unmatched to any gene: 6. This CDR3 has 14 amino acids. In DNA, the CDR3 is TGCGCCAGCAGCTTGCGGACAGGGTCAATCGAGCAGTACTTC. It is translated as CASSLRTGSIEQYF.

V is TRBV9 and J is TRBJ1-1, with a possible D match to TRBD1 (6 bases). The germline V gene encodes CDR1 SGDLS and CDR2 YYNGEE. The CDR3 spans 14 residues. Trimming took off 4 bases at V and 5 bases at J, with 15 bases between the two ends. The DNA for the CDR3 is TGTGCCAGCAGCCCCCGAGGGGGTTGGACTGAAGCTTTCTTT. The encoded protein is CASSPRGGWTEAFF.

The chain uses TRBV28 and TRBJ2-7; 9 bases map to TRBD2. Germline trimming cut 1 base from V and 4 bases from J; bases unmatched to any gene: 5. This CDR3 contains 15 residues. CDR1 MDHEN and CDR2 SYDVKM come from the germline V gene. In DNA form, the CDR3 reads TGTGCCAGCAGTTTATTTTCGGCGGGGGGGTACGAGCAGTACTTC. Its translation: CASSLFSAGGYEQYF.

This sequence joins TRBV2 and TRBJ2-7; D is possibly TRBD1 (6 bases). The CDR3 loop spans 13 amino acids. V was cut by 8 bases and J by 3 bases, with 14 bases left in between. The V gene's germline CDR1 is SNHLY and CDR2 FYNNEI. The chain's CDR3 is CASGKQGSYEQYF. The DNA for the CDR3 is TGTGCCAGCGGAAAACAGGGAAGCTACGAGCAGTACTTC.

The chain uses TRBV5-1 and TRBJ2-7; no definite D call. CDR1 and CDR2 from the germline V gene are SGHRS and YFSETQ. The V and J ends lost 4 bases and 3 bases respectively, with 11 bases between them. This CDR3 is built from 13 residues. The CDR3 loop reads CASSIAWLYEQYF. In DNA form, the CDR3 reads TGCGCCAGCAGCATCGCCTGGCTCTACGAGCAGTACTTC.

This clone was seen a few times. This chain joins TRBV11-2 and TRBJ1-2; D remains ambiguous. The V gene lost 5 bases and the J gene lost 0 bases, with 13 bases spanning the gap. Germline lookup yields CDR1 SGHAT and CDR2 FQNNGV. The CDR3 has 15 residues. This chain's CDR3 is CASSRGSRANYGYTF. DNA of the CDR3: TGTGCCAGCAGCCGTGGCTCTCGGGCTAACTATGGCTACACCTTC.

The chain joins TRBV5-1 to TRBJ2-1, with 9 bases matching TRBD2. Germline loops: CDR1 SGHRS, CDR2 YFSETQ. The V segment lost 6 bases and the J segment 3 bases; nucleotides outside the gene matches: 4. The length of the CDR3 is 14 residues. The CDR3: CASKIAGDYNEQFF. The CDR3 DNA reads TGCGCCAGCAAGATAGCGGGGGACTACAATGAGCAGTTCTTC. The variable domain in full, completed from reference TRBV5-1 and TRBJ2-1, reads KAGVTQTPRYLIKTRGQQVTLSCSPISGHRSVSWYQQTPGQGLQFLFEYFSETQRNKGNFPGRFSGRQFSNSRSEMNVSTLELGDSALYLCASKIAGDYNEQFFGPGTRLTVL.

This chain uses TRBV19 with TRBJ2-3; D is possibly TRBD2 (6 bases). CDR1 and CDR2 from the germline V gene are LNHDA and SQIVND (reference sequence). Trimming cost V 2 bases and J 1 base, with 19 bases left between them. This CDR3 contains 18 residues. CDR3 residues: CASSIRLSGRGGTDTQYF. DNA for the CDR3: TGTGCCAGTAGTATACGCCTGTCGGGGCGGGGCGGCACAGATACGCAGTATTTT.

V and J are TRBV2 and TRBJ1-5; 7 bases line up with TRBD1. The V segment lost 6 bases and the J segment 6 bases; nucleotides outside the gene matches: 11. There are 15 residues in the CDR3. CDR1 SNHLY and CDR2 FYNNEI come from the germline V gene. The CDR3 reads CASRKETGFGQPQHF. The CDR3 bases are TGTGCCAGCAGGAAGGAGACAGGGTTCGGTCAGCCCCAGCATTTT.

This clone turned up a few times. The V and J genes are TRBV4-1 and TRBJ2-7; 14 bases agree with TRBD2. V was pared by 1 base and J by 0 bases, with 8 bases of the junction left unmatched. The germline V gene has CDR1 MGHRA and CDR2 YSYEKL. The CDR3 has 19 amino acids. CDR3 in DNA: TGCGCCAGCAGCCAAGGGACTAGCGGGGGGCCTGTCCACTCCTACGAGCAGTACTTC. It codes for CASSQGTSGGPVHSYEQYF.

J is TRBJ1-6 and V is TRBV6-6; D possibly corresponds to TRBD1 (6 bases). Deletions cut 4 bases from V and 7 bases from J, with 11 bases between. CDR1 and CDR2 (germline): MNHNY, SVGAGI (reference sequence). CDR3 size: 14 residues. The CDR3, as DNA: TGTGCCAGCAGTTCCTGGACAGAGAATTCACCCCTCCACTTT. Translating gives CASSSWTENSPLHF.

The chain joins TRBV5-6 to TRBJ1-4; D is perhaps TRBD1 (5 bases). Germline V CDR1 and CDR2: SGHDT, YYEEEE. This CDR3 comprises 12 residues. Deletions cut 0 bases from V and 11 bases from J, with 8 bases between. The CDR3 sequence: CASSLVAGKLFF. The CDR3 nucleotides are TGTGCCAGCAGCTTGGTCGCAGGGAAACTGTTTTTT.

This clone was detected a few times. CDR3 nucleotide sequence: TGTGCCAGCAGCTTGAGCACTAGCGGGGGAACAGATACGCAGTATTTT. This gives the protein CASSLSTSGGTDTQYF. The chain uses TRBV5-8 and TRBJ2-3; 11 bases fit TRBD2. The germline V gene has CDR1 SGHTS and CDR2 YDEGEE. Unmatched junction bases numbered 4, after V lost 1 base and J lost 3 bases. CDR3 size: 16 residues.

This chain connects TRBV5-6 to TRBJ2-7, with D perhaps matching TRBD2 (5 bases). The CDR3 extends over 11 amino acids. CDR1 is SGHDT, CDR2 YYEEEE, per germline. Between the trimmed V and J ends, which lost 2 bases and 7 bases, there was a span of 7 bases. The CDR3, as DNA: TGTGCCAGCAGCTTAAGAGGGGAGCAGTACTTC. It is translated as CASSLRGEQYF. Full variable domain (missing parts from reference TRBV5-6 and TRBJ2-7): DAGVTQSPTHLIKTRGQQVTLRCSPKSGHDTVSWYQQALGQGPQFIFQYYEEEERQRGNFPDRFSGHQFPNYSSELNVNALLLGDSALYLCASSLRGEQYFGPGTRLTVT.

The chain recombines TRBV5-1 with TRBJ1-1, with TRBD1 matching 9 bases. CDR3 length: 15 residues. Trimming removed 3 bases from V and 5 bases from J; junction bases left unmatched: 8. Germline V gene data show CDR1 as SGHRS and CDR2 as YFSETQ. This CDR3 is CASSSPGQGRTEAFF. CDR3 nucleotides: TGCGCCAGCAGCTCACCCGGACAGGGGAGGACTGAAGCTTTCTTT.

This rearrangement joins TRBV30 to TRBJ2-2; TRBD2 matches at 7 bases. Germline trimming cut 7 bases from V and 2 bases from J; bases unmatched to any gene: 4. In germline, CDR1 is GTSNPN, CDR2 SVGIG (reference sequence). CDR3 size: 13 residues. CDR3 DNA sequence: TGTGCCTTTCGGGGGGACAACACCGGGGAGCTGTTTTTT. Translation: CAFRGDNTGELFF.